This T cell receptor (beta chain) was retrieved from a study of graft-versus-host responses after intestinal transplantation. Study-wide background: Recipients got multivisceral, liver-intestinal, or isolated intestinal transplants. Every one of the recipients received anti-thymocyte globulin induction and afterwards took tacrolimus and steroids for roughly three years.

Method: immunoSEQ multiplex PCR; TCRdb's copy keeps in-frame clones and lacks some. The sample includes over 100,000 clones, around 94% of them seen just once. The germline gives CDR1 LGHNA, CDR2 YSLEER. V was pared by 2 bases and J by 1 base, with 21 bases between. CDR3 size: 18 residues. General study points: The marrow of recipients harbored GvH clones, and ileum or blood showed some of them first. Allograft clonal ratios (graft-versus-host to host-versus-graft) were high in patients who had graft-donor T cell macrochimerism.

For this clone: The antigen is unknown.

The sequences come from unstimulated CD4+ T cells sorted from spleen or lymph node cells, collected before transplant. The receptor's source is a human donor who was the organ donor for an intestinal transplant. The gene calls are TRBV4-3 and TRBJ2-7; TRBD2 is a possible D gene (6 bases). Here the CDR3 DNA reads TGCGCCAGCAGCCAACGCACCGCTGGGGCAGCGGGTTCCTACGAGCAGTACTTC. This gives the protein CASSQRTAGAAGSYEQYF.